This TCR beta chain was found in a study of T cells in tuberculosis. Study-wide background: Within 7 days of starting treatment, or before, PBMC were stored. Points from the study as a whole: Samples were chosen by availability of cryopreserved specimens.

The time point: new active TB diagnosis, blood taken before or within 7 days of starting treatment. Worth noting for this clone: Its specificity is not known.

Clones were read by immunoSEQ multiplex PCR, and TCRdb kept only the in-frame ones, dropping some. The profile shows about 33,000 clones, nearly 90% of them singletons. Germline CDR1 is SNHLY and CDR2 is FYNNEI. CDR3 size: 15 residues. V lost 5 bases to trimming and J lost 6 bases, with 18 bases between them. This receptor was obtained from an adult with tuberculosis. This sample comprised PBMCs, obtained at tuberculosis diagnosis. The V and J genes are TRBV2 and TRBJ2-3, with D possibly matching TRBD2 (6 bases). CDR3 DNA: TGTGCCAGCAGTCGCCGAGGGCGGAGGGAGGATACGCAGTATTTT. This gives the protein CASSRRGRREDTQYF.